This T cell receptor beta chain derives from a study of T-cell reconstitution after alpha-beta-depleted transplantation in children. Unique molecular identifiers were incorporated into the prepared TCRbeta library. Each CDR3 protein gets one entry after TCRdb re-called the PCR reads with MiXCR. The sample lists hundreds of thousands of distinct CDR3 sequences, about an eighth occurring once. This clonotype came up many times. The source material was PBMCs, mostly from graft donor cells, sampled 360 days after TCRalphabeta/CD19-depleted stem cell transplant. The receptor was isolated from a male patient between 5 and 17 years old who had a stem cell transplant for acute myeloid leukemia, so the T cells may come from the graft donor.

The CDR3 coding sequence is TGCAGCGTTCGGGACAGCAGGTACGAGCAGTACTTC. It specifies CSVRDSRYEQYF. This chain connects TRBV29-1 to TRBJ2-7, with 7 positions matching TRBD1. This CDR3 spans 12 amino acids. V lost 5 bases and J lost 4; bases outside the gene matches: 5. Germline CDR1 reads SQVTM; CDR2 reads ANQGSEA.